The rows below give T cell receptor beta chains drawn from one sample of a study of T cells expressing NK-cell markers. TCRdb derives one entry per CDR3 protein from the 5' RACE reads, leaving out DNA. There are about 380,000 distinct CDR3 sequences in the sample, with roughly 5.2% held by the top ten. The material sequenced was blood T cells: a sorted CD56 or NKG2C T cell subset, CD4+ or CD8+ T cells, or bulk PBMC T cells (not recorded which). Every receptor here comes from a man aged 18-69 years in good health. Each CDR3 is given with its conserved first and last residue. The order of the fields is J gene, V gene, CDR3 protein.

>TRBJ2-3|TRBV20-1
CSATLAGGSDTQYF
>TRBJ1-5|TRBV7-9
CASSLGGLNQPQHF
>TRBJ2-7|TRBV20-1
CSAPRVSLYEQYF
>TRBJ2-1|TRBV5-1
CASSTDLDWYNEQFF
>TRBJ2-1|TRBV11-1
CASTNPGSTSTPEARGEQFF
>TRBJ2-7|TRBV6-1
CASRGQGRVANEQYF
>TRBJ1-1|TRBV5-1
CASSAGQGREAFF
>TRBJ1-1|TRBV10-3
CAISGGPGGVNTEAFF
>TRBJ2-3|TRBV20-1
CSATRDRPSTDTQYF
>TRBJ2-6|TRBV12-3/TRBV12-4
CASSAPTGGANVLTF
>TRBJ1-5|TRBV3-1
CASSQGWQGGGQPQHF
>TRBJ2-6|TRBV6-5
CASSYDGQVRSGANVLTF
>TRBJ2-7|TRBV5-1
CASSLGPGGAPYEQYF
>TRBJ2-1|TRBV7-2
CASSARDRGANNEQFF
>TRBJ2-1|TRBV14
CASSQDFGGRDEQFF
>TRBJ1-6|TRBV7-9
CASSPVLGAVGNSPLHF
>TRBJ2-7|TRBV24-1
CATERDKGYEQYF
>TRBJ2-7|TRBV7-8
CASSKPGQVISVKYF
>TRBJ1-1|TRBV7-8
CASSLSSAGASGTEAFF
>TRBJ2-1|TRBV15
CATSRASGGSRSYNEQFF
>TRBJ2-1|TRBV5-5
CASSFRDNSYNEQFF
>TRBJ1-4|TRBV18
CASSPSQGGEKLFF
>TRBJ2-1|TRBV20-1
CSAPETSKSSYNEQFF
>TRBJ2-7|TRBV4-2
CASSRRTTGKGAYEQYF
>TRBJ2-7|TRBV20-1
CSARPFTATYEQYF
>TRBJ2-5|TRBV18
CASSSSQGSKETQYF
>TRBJ2-1|TRBV18
CASSQQASSYNEQFF
>TRBJ2-3|TRBV7-6
CASSPWGGADTDTQYF
>TRBJ2-7|TRBV7-8
CASSTTTYEQYF
>TRBJ2-1|TRBV6-5
CASSFAGTSGGEQFF
>TRBJ1-1|TRBV20-1
CSAGNPGNTEAFF
>TRBJ2-7|TRBV28
CASSGRSTYEQYF
>TRBJ1-1|TRBV10-3
CAISDPGQGMNTEAFF
>TRBJ1-2|TRBV3-1
CASSHKTGTGVGGYTF
>TRBJ1-3|TRBV6-5
CASSSTRAQGADGNTIYF